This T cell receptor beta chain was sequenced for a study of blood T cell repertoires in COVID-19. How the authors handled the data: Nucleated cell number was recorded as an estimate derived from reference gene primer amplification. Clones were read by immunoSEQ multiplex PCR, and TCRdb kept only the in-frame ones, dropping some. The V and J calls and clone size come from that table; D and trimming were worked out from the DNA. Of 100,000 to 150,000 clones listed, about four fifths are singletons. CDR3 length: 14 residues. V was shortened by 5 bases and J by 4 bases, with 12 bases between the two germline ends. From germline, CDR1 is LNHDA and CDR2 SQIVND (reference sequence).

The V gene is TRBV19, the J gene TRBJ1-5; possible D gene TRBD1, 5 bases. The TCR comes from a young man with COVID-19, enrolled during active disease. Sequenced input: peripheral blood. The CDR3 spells CASSVQAPNQPQHF. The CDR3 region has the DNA TGTGCCAGTAGTGTACAGGCACCTAATCAGCCCCAGCATTTT.